The 17 T cell receptor beta chains given below trace back to one sample, sequenced in a study of Graves' ophthalmopathy and Graves' hyperthyroidism (dated by TCRdb to 2017 to 2018). TCRdb records Illumina HiSeq 2000 as the sequencer. For repertoire sequencing, the TCR beta CDR3 regions were amplified from RNA transcripts. A first-round RT-PCR used HTBI primers with the Qiagen OneStep RT-PCR kit, followed by a second-round multiplex PCR, size selection and purification. TCRdb took the public reads, trimmed them with fastp at Q25, ran MiXCR for clone calling and kept in-frame beta chains. Duplicate CDR3 protein sequences are folded into a single record with the most common DNA and genes. Here the sample has hundreds of thousands of distinct CDR3 sequences; 22% occur a single time. The ten largest clones take up roughly 6.9% of the sample. What was sequenced was peripheral blood. Source of these receptors: a young woman with stable Graves' hyperthyroidism. Some clones in this sample may be carry-over from other donors' samples. Donor details come from another sample of the same person, matched by shared clones.

The gene calls are TRBV25-1 and TRBJ1-2, with TRBD1 matching 9 bases. Germline values: CDR1 MGHDK, CDR2 SYGVNS. The junction had 11 bases not matched to a gene; V was cut back by 1 base and J by 8 bases. There are 16 residues in the CDR3. The CDR3 DNA reads as TGTGCCAGCAGTGAATCCTTCCTACAGGGGGCTCGAGGCTACACCTTC. As protein: CASSESFLQGARGYTF.

V and J are TRBV5-1 and TRBJ2-2; D is perhaps TRBD1 (6 bases). The germline gives CDR1 SGHRS, CDR2 YFSETQ. The CDR3 spans 15 residues. V was cut by 6 bases and J by 2 bases, with 14 bases left in between. CDR3: CASTGAAYNTGELFF. CDR3 coding DNA: TGCGCCAGCACAGGGGCGGCCTACAACACCGGGGAGCTGTTTTTT.

This clonotype was observed many times. The chain is built from TRBV28 and TRBJ2-5; D not certain. This CDR3 is 15 amino acids long. CDR1 is MDHEN and CDR2 is SYDVKM in the germline V gene. Between the trimmed V and J ends, which lost 1 base and 3 bases, there was a span of 12 bases. The CDR3 loop is CASSLFLSSEETQYF. The CDR3, as DNA: TGTGCCAGCAGTTTATTCCTTAGCTCTGAAGAGACCCAGTACTTC.

This clonotype was counted at least ten times. The gene calls are TRBV20-1 and TRBJ2-7; 13 bases map to TRBD2. V trimming: 6 bases; J trimming: 3 bases; junction bases outside the gene matches: 8. Germline CDR1 and CDR2: DFQATT and SNEGSKA (reference sequence). CDR3 length equals 15 residues. The CDR3 protein is CSAESGLAGFYEQYF. CDR3 coding DNA: TGCAGTGCGGAGTCGGGACTAGCGGGATTCTACGAGCAGTACTTC.

The rearrangement joins TRBV6-5 to TRBJ1-5; no clear D gene. Germline V CDR1 and CDR2: MNHEY, SVGAGI. V was clipped by 7 bases and J by 3 bases, with 22 bases between them. This CDR3 is built from 17 residues. The CDR3 here is CASNSPKGRGFNQPQHF. The DNA for the CDR3 is TGTGCCAGCAATTCCCCAAAGGGAAGAGGGTTCAATCAGCCCCAGCATTTT.

This clonotype is medium-sized (0.01 to 0.1%) by share. V and J are TRBV6-5 and TRBJ1-2; no reliable D call. V lost 7 bases and J lost 7, with 16 bases in between. This CDR3 is 13 amino acids long. The germline V gene encodes CDR1 MNHEY and CDR2 SVGAGI. CDR3 amino acids: CASTQPPHSGYTF. Here the CDR3 DNA reads TGTGCCAGCACCCAACCTCCACACAGTGGCTACACCTTC.

This clonotype was detected many times. The rearrangement uses TRBV4-1 and TRBJ1-2, with D possibly TRBD1 on 6 matching bases. The CDR3 sequence is 16 residues long. Germline V gene data show CDR1 as MGHRA and CDR2 as YSYEKL. The ends were cut back, 4 bases at V and 2 bases at J, with 17 bases in the middle. CDR3 protein: CASSPNPGQRNYGYTF. CDR3 nucleotides: TGCGCCAGCAGCCCTAACCCGGGACAACGAAACTATGGCTACACCTTC.

This clonotype has just one count. The chain uses TRBV6-5 and TRBJ2-7; 8 nucleotides line up with TRBD2. The germline gives CDR1 MNHEY, CDR2 SVGAGI. V trimming: 2 bases; J trimming: 6 bases; junction bases outside the gene matches: 6. CDR3 length: 14 residues. The chain's CDR3 is CASSYLDSGGEQYF. The CDR3 DNA reads TGTGCCAGCAGTTACCTGGACAGCGGGGGCGAGCAGTACTTC.

The chain couples TRBV29-1 to TRBJ1-5; D might be TRBD1 (6 bases). Per the germline V gene, CDR1 is SQVTM and CDR2 is ANQGSEA. This CDR3 region has 12 residues. Trimming removed 5 bases at V and 7 bases at J, with 12 bases between. As DNA, the CDR3 is TGCAGCGTTCGTGAGGGGGGGCAGCCCCAGCATTTT. It is translated as CSVREGGQPQHF.

This clonotype appeared many times. The gene calls are TRBV28 and TRBJ1-5, with D tentatively TRBD1 (6 bases). The CDR3 consists of 14 residues. V lost 3 bases, J lost 4 bases, and 10 bases lay in between. Germline assignment: CDR1 MDHEN and CDR2 SYDVKM. The CDR3 nucleotides are TGTGCCAGCAGTTTGGGGGCCCCTAATCAGCCCCAGCATTTT. This gives the protein CASSLGAPNQPQHF.

This clonotype has at least ten counts. The CDR3 DNA reads as TGTGCCAGCAGCTCTCAGGGGGCACAAACTGAAGCTTTCTTT. It encodes CASSSQGAQTEAFF. This chain uses TRBV4-2 with TRBJ1-1, with TRBD1 matching over 8 bases. This CDR3 is built from 14 residues. V lost 5 bases and J lost 5; bases outside the gene matches: 7. CDR1 and CDR2 (germline): LGHNA, YNFKEQ.

The sample holds a few counts of this clonotype. Given a much more abundant clone one base away, this may be a read error. This chain connects TRBV2 to TRBJ2-2; weak D call: TRBD2 (5 bases). The CDR3 contains 14 residues. Per germline, CDR1 SNHLY and CDR2 FYNNEI. CDR3 protein: CASRGLSVSGELCF. CDR3 bases: TGTGCCAGCAGGGGGTTGAGCGTCTCCGGGGAGCTGTGTTTT.

In this sample, this clonotype turned up many times. This sequence joins TRBV5-1 and TRBJ2-7; D possibly corresponds to TRBD2 (6 bases). Trimming removed 4 bases from V and 4 bases from J, with 15 bases in between. There are 14 residues in the CDR3. Germline CDR1 SGHRS, CDR2 YFSETQ. Here the CDR3 DNA reads TGCGCCAGCAGCGGGGGACTCTGGGGGTACGAGCAGTACTTC. This translates into CASSGGLWGYEQYF.

Here the CDR3 DNA reads TGTGCCAGCAGCCGGGACAGGGAACAGCCTTACTCCTACGAGCAGTACTTC. Translated, it gives CASSRDREQPYSYEQYF. This chain links TRBV28 with TRBJ2-7, with 9 bases fitting TRBD1. V lost 6 bases, J lost 0 bases, and 12 bases stayed unmatched. This CDR3 has 17 residues. Germline CDR1 reads MDHEN; CDR2 reads SYDVKM.

This chain links TRBV5-1 with TRBJ2-1; 10 bases align to TRBD1. The V and J ends lost 0 bases and 10 bases, in that order; junction bases with no gene match: 4. Per germline, CDR1 SGHRS and CDR2 YFSETQ. There are 14 residues in the CDR3. Here the CDR3 DNA reads TGCGCCAGCAGCTTGGGGACAGGGGGGTACGAGCAGTTCTTC. Protein: CASSLGTGGYEQFF. Full variable domain (rest looked up from reference TRBV5-1 and TRBJ2-1): KAGVTQTPRYLIKTRGQQVTLSCSPISGHRSVSWYQQTPGQGLQFLFEYFSETQRNKGNFPGRFSGRQFSNSRSEMNVSTLELGDSALYLCASSLGTGGYEQFFGPGTRLTVL.

This clonotype has at least ten counts. The CDR3 nucleotides read TGTGCCAGCAGTACAGGGGGAACGCAGTATTTT. The encoded protein is CASSTGGTQYF. The chain links TRBV6-1 to TRBJ2-3; 8 positions match TRBD1. The CDR3 length is 11 residues. Germline trimming cut 5 bases from V and 9 bases from J; bases unmatched to any gene: 1. Germline values: CDR1 MNHNS, CDR2 SASEGT.

This clonotype was picked up many times. The V and J genes are TRBV2 and TRBJ2-7; D possibly matches TRBD1 or TRBD2 (6 bases each). CDR3 length equals 15 residues. Trimming shortened V by 2 bases and J by 6 bases, and 17 bases separated the two germline ends. The germline V gene has CDR1 SNHLY and CDR2 FYNNEI. CDR3 in DNA: TGTGCCAGCAGTGAAACCGGGGGCGCATGGGGCGAGCAGTACTTC. Residues: CASSETGGAWGEQYF. Full variable domain (outside the CDR3, taken from reference TRBV2 and TRBJ2-7): EPEVTQTPSHQVTQMGQEVILRCVPISNHLYFYWYRQILGQKVEFLVSFYNNEISEKSEIFDDQFSVERPDGSNFTLKIRSTKLEDSAMYFCASSETGGAWGEQYFGPGTRLTVT.